This T cell receptor beta chain comes out of a study of blood T cell repertoires in COVID-19. Study context: COVID-19 samples from acute and convalescent phases originated in the United States, Italy and Spain. Nucleic acid was either cDNA or gDNA, and it came from T cells, B-cell-depleted T cells, or PBMCs.

Original processing notes: Reference gene primer amplification in the assay estimated nucleated cell counts. This table comes from immunoSEQ multiplex PCR, and its TCRdb copy is limited to in-frame clones, with some not included. V and J calls and clone size come straight from that table; D and trimming were deduced from the DNA. The table records tens of thousands of clones, 80% to 90% of them present only once. The CDR3 loop spans 16 amino acids. Germline loops: CDR1 MGHRA, CDR2 YSYEKL. Trimming stripped 4 bases from V and 6 bases from J, with 16 bases between. The TCR was taken from a human donor in a cohort sampled during active COVID-19. This chain connects TRBV4-1 to TRBJ1-6, with D possibly being TRBD1 (6 bases). Sequencing used peripheral blood. CDR3 amino acids: CASSPTGRGGNSPLHF. The CDR3 region has the DNA TGCGCCAGCAGCCCAACCGGGAGGGGGGGTAATTCACCCCTCCACTTT.